Below, 24 T cell receptor beta chains from the same sample are listed, as sequenced in a study of blood T cell repertoires in COVID-19. Here immunoSEQ multiplex PCR was the method, and the copy in TCRdb shows in-frame clones only, minus some. The table lists approximately 150,000 clones, more than 80% of them singletons, with around 2% in the top ten. The sequenced sample was peripheral blood. The receptors stem from a woman aged 55-69 years with COVID-19, enrolled during active disease.

This clone was picked up one time. The chain recombines TRBV6-1 with TRBJ2-7; D may be TRBD2 (5 bases). CDR1 MNHNS and CDR2 SASEGT come from the germline V gene. The CDR3 has 14 amino acids. Trimming took 1 base from V and 7 from J, leaving 14 bases between them. This chain's CDR3 is CASSEVGPSGEQYF. The CDR3, as DNA: TGTGCCAGCAGTGAAGTTGGGCCCTCGGGGGAGCAGTACTTC.

This clone is a singleton in its sample. The chain joins TRBV5-4 to TRBJ1-6; a weak D match, TRBD1 (5 bases). V gave up 4 bases and J gave up 0 bases, with 11 bases separating them. The CDR3 totals 16 residues. Per the germline V gene, CDR1 is SGHNT and CDR2 is YYREEE (reference sequence). Here the CDR3 reads CASSRDGSSYNSPLHF. CDR3 DNA: TGTGCCAGCAGCCGGGACGGGAGCTCCTATAATTCACCCCTCCACTTT.

The table lists this clone with a few counts. The rearrangement links TRBV3-1 (or the pseudogene TRBV3-2) to TRBJ2-3; TRBD2 agrees at 8 bases. Germline V gene data show CDR1 as LGHDT and CDR2 as YNNKEL (reference sequence). V shed 4 bases, J shed 6 bases, and the junction held 3 bases outside the gene matches. This CDR3 spans 13 amino acids. The CDR3 DNA reads as TGTGCCAGCAGCCGCGGGGGGCAGGATACGCAGTATTTT. Protein: CASSRGGQDTQYF.

The chain has TRBV30 and TRBJ1-2; 8 nucleotides match TRBD1. Germline-derived CDR1 and CDR2 are GTSNPN and SVGIG (reference sequence). This CDR3 region has 13 residues. V was pared by 3 bases and J by 7 bases, with 7 bases of the junction left unmatched. The CDR3 DNA reads TGTGCCTGGAGCCAAGGGACAGGCATTGGCTACACCTTC. Protein: CAWSQGTGIGYTF.

The J gene is TRBJ2-1, the V gene TRBV18; D is possibly TRBD1 (5 bases). With 3 bases removed from V and 0 bases from J, the gap between germline ends came to 18 bases. The CDR3 has 18 residues. Germline-derived CDR1 and CDR2 are KGHSH and LQKENI. The CDR3 DNA reads as TGTGCCAGCTCACCGGGGCGTGCGGTGGACAACTCCTACAATGAGCAGTTCTTC. Residues: CASSPGRAVDNSYNEQFF.

The chain links TRBV19 to TRBJ1-1; 9 bases agree with TRBD1. The J segment lost 3 bases and the V segment lost 8 bases, leaving 7 bases of the junction unmatched. CDR1 and CDR2 (germline): LNHDA, SQIVND (reference sequence). There are 14 residues in the CDR3. The DNA of the CDR3 is TGTGCCAGTCTCCCTGGACAGGGGTACACTGAAGCTTTCTTT. Amino acids: CASLPGQGYTEAFF. The whole variable domain, filled in from reference TRBV19 and TRBJ1-1, reads DGGITQSPKYLFRKEGQNVTLSCEQNLNHDAMYWYRQDPGQGLRLIYYSQIVNDFQKGDIAEGYSVSREKKESFPLTVTSAQKNPTAFYLCASLPGQGYTEAFFGQGTRLTVV.

V is TRBV10-3 and J is TRBJ2-3; D is possibly TRBD2 (6 bases). The CDR3 totals 13 residues. Trimming cost V 7 bases and J 3 bases, with 11 bases left between them. The V gene's germline CDR1 is ENHRY and CDR2 SYGVKD. The DNA of the CDR3 is TGTGCCATCAAGGCCCGGGGGACAGATACGCAGTATTTT. This encodes CAIKARGTDTQYF.

The chain employs TRBV3-1 (or the pseudogene TRBV3-2) and TRBJ2-1; D gene ambiguous. The V gene lost 5 bases and the J gene lost 8 bases, with 13 bases spanning the gap. The CDR3 loop spans 13 amino acids. CDR1 and CDR2 from the germline V gene are LGHDT and YNNKEL (reference sequence). In DNA, the CDR3 is TGTGCCAGCAGCGGAGACCCCCCCCATGAGCAGTTCTTC. Its protein is CASSGDPPHEQFF.

The chain recombines TRBV9 with TRBJ2-7, with 7 nucleotides matching TRBD1. Germline CDR1 reads SGDLS; CDR2 reads YYNGEE. The CDR3 runs to 14 residues. Losses at the gene ends were 3 bases for V and 4 bases for J; bases not matched to a gene: 7. Here the CDR3 reads CASSGYRGNYEQYF. In DNA form, the CDR3 reads TGTGCCAGCAGCGGATACAGGGGTAATTACGAGCAGTACTTC.

V gene TRBV7-8 combines with J gene TRBJ1-4; no reliable D call. CDR1 SGHVS and CDR2 FQNEAQ come from the germline V gene. This CDR3 has 13 amino acids. The V gene lost 3 bases and the J gene lost 7 bases, with 9 bases spanning the gap. The CDR3 reads CASSFLEGEKLFF. For the CDR3, the DNA is TGTGCCAGCAGCTTCCTCGAGGGTGAAAAACTGTTTTTT.

The chain combines TRBV19 with TRBJ1-5; perhaps TRBD1 as D (5 bases). V shed 1 base and J shed 0 bases, with 10 bases lying between them. CDR1 and CDR2 from the germline V gene are LNHDA and SQIVND (reference sequence). The CDR3 sequence is 16 residues long. DNA for the CDR3: TGTGCCAGTAGTATAGGGAACCAGGGTAGCAATCAGCCCCAGCATTTT. This encodes CASSIGNQGSNQPQHF.

The rearrangement joins TRBV4-1 to TRBJ1-1; 9 nucleotides agree with TRBD1. The CDR3 contains 15 residues. J was trimmed by 3 bases and V by 4 bases; bases with no gene match: 6. Germline CDR1 is MGHRA and CDR2 is YSYEKL. The DNA of the CDR3 is TGCGCCAGCAGCCCCCAGACAGGGGGGTACACTGAAGCTTTCTTT. It specifies CASSPQTGGYTEAFF.

The J gene is TRBJ1-5, the V gene TRBV13, with 8 bases matching TRBD1. The J segment lost 2 bases and the V segment lost 4 bases, leaving 1 base of the junction unmatched. Germline CDR1 PRHDT, CDR2 FYEKMQ (reference sequence). The CDR3 spans 14 residues. The CDR3 nucleotides are TGTGCCAGCAGCTCGGGACAGGGCAATCAGCCCCAGCATTTT. It is translated as CASSSGQGNQPQHF. Supplemented by reference TRBV13 and TRBJ1-5, the full variable domain reads AAGVIQSPRHLIKEKRETATLKCYPIPRHDTVYWYQQGPGQDPQFLISFYEKMQSDKGSIPDRFSAQQFSDYHSELNMSSLELGDSALYFCASSSGQGNQPQHFGDGTRLSIL.

The V call is TRBV7-9, the J call TRBJ1-5; 7 bases are shared with TRBD1. This CDR3 comprises 19 residues. V trimming: 2 bases; J trimming: 1 base; junction bases outside the gene matches: 14. CDR1 and CDR2 (germline): SEHNR, FQNEAQ (reference sequence). The CDR3 region has the DNA TGTGCCAGCAGCTTATTTTCAGGGAACAGGGGAGGCAGCAATCAGCCCCAGCATTTT. This encodes CASSLFSGNRGGSNQPQHF. The variable domain in full, completed from reference TRBV7-9 and TRBJ1-5, reads DTGVSQNPRHKITKRGQNVTFRCDPISEHNRLYWYRQTLGQGPEFLTYFQNEAQLEKSRLLSDRFSAERPKGSFSTLEIQRTEQGDSAMYLCASSLFSGNRGGSNQPQHFGDGTRLSIL.

In its sample, this clone was seen a few times. The chain links TRBV7-9 to TRBJ2-1, with 7 nucleotides matching TRBD1. V was pared by 2 bases and J by 6 bases, with 7 bases of the junction left unmatched. The CDR3 consists of 15 residues. The germline CDR1 and CDR2 sequences are SEHNR and FQNEAQ (reference sequence). The CDR3: CASSLFTGAFNEQFF. In DNA form, the CDR3 reads TGTGCCAGCAGCTTATTCACAGGGGCTTTCAATGAGCAGTTCTTC.

The chain joins TRBV4-1 to TRBJ1-6; D gene ambiguous. The CDR3 sequence is 14 residues long. Germline V gene lookup returns CDR1 MGHRA and CDR2 YSYEKL. V lost 0 bases, J lost 10 bases, and 10 bases lay in between. The CDR3 here is CASSQDWAESPLHF. CDR3 DNA: TGCGCCAGCAGCCAAGACTGGGCTGAGTCACCCCTCCACTTT.

This clone was seen a single time. V is TRBV7-2 and J is TRBJ2-1; 11 nucleotides line up with TRBD2. Germline lookup yields CDR1 SGHTA and CDR2 FQGNSA. The CDR3 is 15 amino acids. The V gene end was trimmed by 6 bases and the J gene end by 10 bases; junction bases not matched to a gene: 11. The CDR3 reads CASRISGGASVEQFF. CDR3 nucleotides: TGTGCCAGCAGGATTAGCGGGGGGGCCTCAGTGGAGCAGTTCTTC. The variable domain in full, completed from reference TRBV7-2 and TRBJ2-1, reads GAGVSQSPSNKVTEKGKDVELRCDPISGHTALYWYRQSLGQGLEFLIYFQGNSAPDKSGLPSDRFSAERTGGSVSTLTIQRTQQEDSAVYLCASRISGGASVEQFFGPGTRLTVL.

The chain carries TRBV29-1 and TRBJ1-2, with D hard to call. The germline CDR1 and CDR2 sequences are SQVTM and ANQGSEA. The CDR3 is made up of 11 amino acids. V lost 1 base and J lost 6, with 6 bases in between. The CDR3 sequence: CSVEAGNGYTF. CDR3 DNA sequence: TGCAGCGTTGAAGCGGGGAATGGCTACACCTTC. The whole variable domain, remainder taken from reference TRBV29-1 and TRBJ1-2, is SAVISQKPSRDICQRGTSLTIQCQVDSQVTMMFWYRQQPGQSLTLIATANQGSEATYESGFVIDKFPISRPNLTFSTLTVSNMSPEDSSIYLCSVEAGNGYTFGSGTRLTVV.

The chain joins TRBV6-4 to TRBJ2-1; 8 positions agree with TRBD2. CDR1 MRHNA and CDR2 SNTAGT come from the germline V gene. The V segment lost 6 bases and the J segment 8 bases; nucleotides outside the gene matches: 9. CDR3 length: 14 amino acids. CDR3 protein: CASSATSDFHEQFF. CDR3 bases: TGTGCCAGCAGCGCGACTAGCGACTTCCATGAGCAGTTCTTC.

The chain couples TRBV10-3 to TRBJ1-5, with D unclear. In germline, CDR1 is ENHRY, CDR2 SYGVKD. Trimming left V 0 bases short and J 4 bases short, with 4 bases between. The CDR3 contains 13 residues. CDR3 residues: CAISESENQPQHF. DNA for the CDR3: TGTGCCATCAGTGAGTCAGAGAATCAGCCCCAGCATTTT.

A remark on this clone: This specimen includes other DNA sequences encoding the same CDR3. V gene TRBV4-2 combines with J gene TRBJ2-7; D is possibly TRBD1 (6 bases). Germline values: CDR1 LGHNA, CDR2 YNFKEQ. The CDR3 loop spans 13 amino acids. V was cut by 0 bases and J by 4 bases, with 7 bases left in between. The CDR3 spells CASSQETGYEQYF. In DNA, the CDR3 is TGTGCCAGCAGCCAAGAAACAGGGTACGAGCAGTACTTC.

The chain has TRBV7-8 and TRBJ1-1; TRBD1 matches 7 bases. Germline V gives CDR1 SGHVS, CDR2 FQNEAQ. The CDR3 consists of 15 residues. With 5 bases clipped from V and 6 bases from J, the junction kept 12 bases outside the gene matches. The CDR3 nucleotides are TGTGCCAGCAGCCTTACAGGGGACCCCTACGCTGAAGCTTTCTTT. It specifies CASSLTGDPYAEAFF.

In its sample, this clone was seen once. This chain joins TRBV6-5 and TRBJ2-5, with D uncertain. The J call may be wrong; the DNA end is better matched by TRBJ2-7. Germline V gene sequence: CDR1 MNHEY, CDR2 SVGAGI. The CDR3 sequence is 14 residues long. This CDR3 reads CASSYSIGSLEQYF. The CDR3 region has the DNA TGTGCCAGCAGTTACTCGATCGGGTCTCTCGAGCAGTACTTC.

The rearrangement joins TRBV19 to TRBJ2-2, with TRBD2 matching over 16 bases. Germline CDR1 reads LNHDA; CDR2 reads SQIVND (reference sequence). This CDR3 spans 17 amino acids. J gave up 4 bases and V 6 bases, and 5 bases lay outside the gene matches. CDR3 bases: TGTGCCAGTAGGGGACTAGCGGGGGGGCGAAGCACCGGGGAGCTGTTTTTT. As protein: CASRGLAGGRSTGELFF.